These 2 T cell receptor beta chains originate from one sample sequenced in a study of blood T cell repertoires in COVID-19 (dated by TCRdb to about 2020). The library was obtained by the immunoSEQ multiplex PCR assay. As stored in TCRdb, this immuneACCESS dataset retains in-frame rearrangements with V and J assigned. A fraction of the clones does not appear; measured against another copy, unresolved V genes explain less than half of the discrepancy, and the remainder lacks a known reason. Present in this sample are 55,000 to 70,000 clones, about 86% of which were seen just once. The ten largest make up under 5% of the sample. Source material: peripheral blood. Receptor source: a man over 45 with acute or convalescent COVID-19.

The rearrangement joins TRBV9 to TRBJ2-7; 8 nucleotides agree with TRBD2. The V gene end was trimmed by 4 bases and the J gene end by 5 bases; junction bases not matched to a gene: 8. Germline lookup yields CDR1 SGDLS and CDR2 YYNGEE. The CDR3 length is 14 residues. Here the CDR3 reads CASSSGGERHEQYF. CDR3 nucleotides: TGTGCCAGCAGCTCCGGGGGGGAGAGGCACGAGCAGTACTTC.

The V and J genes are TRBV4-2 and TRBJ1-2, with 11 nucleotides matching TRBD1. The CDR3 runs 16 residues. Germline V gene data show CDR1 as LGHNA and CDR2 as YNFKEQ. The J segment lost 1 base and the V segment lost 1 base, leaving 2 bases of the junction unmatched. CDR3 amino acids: CASSQGTGGLNYGYTF. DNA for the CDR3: TGTGCCAGCAGCCAAGGGACAGGGGGCCTTAACTATGGCTACACCTTC.